Listed here are 24 T cell receptor beta chains from one sample, sequenced in a study of CD8+CD57+ T cells in acquired aplastic anemia. Genomic DNA, the template, was used for profiling of the TCR beta VDJ and CDR3. A single record per CDR3 protein comes from TCRdb applying MiXCR to the reads. The sample includes about 240,000 distinct CDR3 sequences, roughly half of them seen just once. The authors sequenced patients whose flow cytometry had shown CD8+CD57+ cell expansion. Sequencing used sorted CD4+, CD8+, or CD8+CD57+ T cells (not recorded which) from PBMCs. The source of these receptors is a human donor with aplastic anemia.

The chain carries TRBV20-1 and TRBJ2-7, with 12 bases matching TRBD2. Germline V lookup: CDR1 DFQATT, CDR2 SNEGSKA (reference sequence). V was clipped by 0 bases and J by 5 bases; unmatched bases: 11. This CDR3 region has 17 residues. This CDR3 reads CSARDPSTSGSANEQYF. Written as DNA, the CDR3 is TGCAGTGCTAGAGACCCCTCGACTAGCGGGAGTGCCAACGAGCAGTACTTC.

As to this clonotype: A read error may be the cause here, since a much bigger clone is one base away. The rearrangement links TRBV24-1 to TRBJ1-2, with a tentative D call TRBD1 (6 bases). The germline V gene has CDR1 KGHDR and CDR2 SFDVKD. The length of the CDR3 is 14 residues. V shed 4 bases and J shed 4 bases, with 12 bases lying between them. In nucleotides, the CDR3 is TGTGCCACCAGTGAACAGGGAGAGGTCTATGGCTACACCTTC. As protein: CATSEQGEVYGYTF.

About this clonotype itself: One end of the junction is discordant with germline, which a read error may explain. The chain combines TRBV7-9 with TRBJ2-2, with D maybe TRBD1 (5 bases). Germline loops: CDR1 SEHNR, CDR2 FQNEAQ (reference sequence). The CDR3 is 8 residues long. The CDR3 DNA is TGTGCCAGCAGCACAGGACATTTT. Translating it yields CASSTGHF.

The rearrangement links TRBV20-1 to TRBJ2-2; D is undetermined. Deletions cut 5 bases from V and 5 bases from J, with 18 bases between. Germline V gene lookup returns CDR1 DFQATT and CDR2 SNEGSKA (reference sequence). This CDR3 is 15 amino acids long. The CDR3 reads CSASDQTRLTGELFF. CDR3 DNA: TGCAGTGCTTCAGATCAGACCCGTTTGACCGGGGAGCTGTTTTTT.

This clonotype was counted ten times or more. The chain is built from TRBV7-9 and TRBJ1-2, with D hard to call. The CDR3 is made up of 17 amino acids. V lost 4 bases and J 4 bases, leaving 22 bases between the germline ends. From germline, CDR1 is SEHNR and CDR2 FQNEAQ (reference sequence). The DNA for the CDR3 is TGTGCCAGCAGCTCAGTTAACCAACCTCGGGGTCCCTATGGCTACACCTTC. Translated, it gives CASSSVNQPRGPYGYTF.

The J gene is TRBJ1-2, the V gene TRBV2; no definite D call. This CDR3 comprises 12 residues. Trimming removed 3 bases at V and 9 bases at J, with 11 bases between. The germline V gene encodes CDR1 SNHLY and CDR2 FYNNEI. The CDR3 coding sequence is TGTGCCAGCAGTGAGATGGGCGGAAGCTACACCTTC. It yields the protein CASSEMGGSYTF.

To note about this clonotype: With a much larger clone just one base away, this may be a read error. This is likely a read error, given that the CDR3 carries no conserved phenylalanine or tryptophan at its end. This chain uses TRBV7-9 with TRBJ1-1; 8 nucleotides agree with TRBD1. The CDR3 has 16 amino acids. J gave up 1 base and V 4 bases, and 8 bases lay outside the gene matches. The V gene's germline CDR1 is SEHNR and CDR2 FQNEAQ (reference sequence). The CDR3 region is CASSSPGQGGNTEAFL. The CDR3 DNA follows: TGTGCCAGCAGCTCTCCCGGACAGGGCGGGAACACTGAAGCTTTCTTG.

This clonotype was recorded many times. The chain links TRBV9 to TRBJ2-1; no definite D call. Trimming cost V 4 bases and J 7 bases, with 9 bases left between them. Per the germline V gene, CDR1 is SGDLS and CDR2 is YYNGEE. The CDR3 covers 12 residues. Here the CDR3 reads CASSYLSNEQFF. DNA for the CDR3: TGTGCCAGCAGCTACCTCTCTAATGAGCAGTTCTTC.

This clonotype was counted at least ten times. The CDR3 DNA sequence: TGTGCCAGCAGCACCACCCGGGGCGTCACAGATACGCAGTATTTT. It codes for CASSTTRGVTDTQYF. This chain uses TRBV13 with TRBJ2-3, with D possibly being TRBD1 or TRBD2 (5 bases each). Trimming left V 5 bases short and J 2 bases short, with 14 bases between. Germline CDR1 is PRHDT and CDR2 is FYEKMQ (reference sequence). This CDR3 spans 15 amino acids.

There are many counts of this clonotype. The chain links TRBV27 to TRBJ1-6, with TRBD1 identical over 8 bases. Trimming cost V 8 bases and J 8 bases; bases outside gene matches: 5. CDR1 and CDR2 (germline): MNHEY, SMNVEV (reference sequence). The CDR3 has 13 amino acids. CDR3: CASLGRGHSPLHF. CDR3 coding DNA: TGTGCCAGCTTGGGCAGGGGGCATTCACCCCTCCACTTT.

This clonotype was counted at least ten times. The chain combines TRBV3-1 with TRBJ2-3, with D hard to call. The CDR3 extends over 16 amino acids. Per the germline V gene, CDR1 is LGHDT and CDR2 is YNNKEL (reference sequence). V lost 1 base and J lost 2, with 13 bases in between. This CDR3 is CASSQAVRANTDTQYF. The CDR3 DNA sequence: TGTGCCAGCAGCCAAGCCGTACGGGCGAACACAGATACGCAGTATTTT.

The table lists this clonotype with many counts. The gene calls are TRBV7-6 and TRBJ2-1; 12 bases match TRBD2. V lost 0 bases to trimming and J lost 0 bases; unmatched junction nucleotides: 0. Germline V gene lookup returns CDR1 SGHVS and CDR2 FNYEAQ. The CDR3 runs 17 residues. CDR3 bases: TGTGCCAGCAGCTTAGCGACTAGCGGGGGCTCCTACAATGAGCAGTTCTTC. It specifies CASSLATSGGSYNEQFF.

V is TRBV19 and J is TRBJ2-3, with TRBD2 matching 8 bases. The V gene's germline CDR1 is LNHDA and CDR2 SQIVND (reference sequence). V lost 3 bases and J lost 2; bases outside the gene matches: 4. The CDR3 has 15 residues. The CDR3 nucleotides read TGTGCCAGTAGTATCCAGCGGGGGTCCACAGATACGCAGTATTTT. Protein sequence: CASSIQRGSTDTQYF. The full variable domain, rest sourced from reference TRBV19 and TRBJ2-3, is DGGITQSPKYLFRKEGQNVTLSCEQNLNHDAMYWYRQDPGQGLRLIYYSQIVNDFQKGDIAEGYSVSREKKESFPLTVTSAQKNPTAFYLCASSIQRGSTDTQYFGPGTRLTVL.

V usage is TRBV12-3 or TRBV12-4 and J usage is TRBJ1-1; D uncertain. Deletions cut 6 bases from V and 0 bases from J, with 11 bases between. CDR3 length: 14 amino acids. The chain's CDR3 is CASSRKRVNTEAFF. CDR3 nucleotide sequence: TGTGCCAGCAGCCGAAAAAGGGTGAACACTGAAGCTTTCTTT.

The chain carries TRBV2 and TRBJ2-3; 9 bases are shared with TRBD1. The length of the CDR3 is 14 residues. From germline, CDR1 is SNHLY and CDR2 FYNNEI. The V gene end was trimmed by 5 bases and the J gene end by 6 bases; junction bases not matched to a gene: 6. The CDR3 region is CASSWTGARDTQYF. Here the CDR3 DNA reads TGTGCCAGCAGTTGGACAGGGGCTCGGGATACGCAGTATTTT.

The gene calls are TRBV2 and TRBJ1-1; no definite D call. V was cut by 4 bases and J by 1 base, with 10 bases left in between. The CDR3 sequence is 14 residues long. Looked up from germline, CDR1 is SNHLY and CDR2 is FYNNEI. In DNA, the CDR3 is TGTGCCAGCAGTGGAAGACGGGCGAACACTGAAGCTTTCTTT. Its translation is CASSGRRANTEAFF.

The chain is built from TRBV10-3 and TRBJ2-7; D may be TRBD1 (6 bases). CDR3 length equals 14 residues. Germline assignment: CDR1 ENHRY and CDR2 SYGVKD. The V gene lost 0 bases and the J gene lost 5 bases, with 11 bases spanning the gap. The CDR3 spells CAISESKGVDEQYF. CDR3 nucleotides: TGTGCCATCAGTGAGTCTAAGGGGGTCGACGAGCAGTACTTC.

The gene calls are TRBV7-9 and TRBJ2-1; D not resolved. There are 16 residues in the CDR3. Germline-derived CDR1 and CDR2 are SEHNR and FQNEAQ (reference sequence). The V gene lost 1 base and the J gene lost 0 bases, with 10 bases spanning the gap. Written as DNA, the CDR3 is TGTGCCAGCAGCTTAGTCGGAAGTAGCTCCTACAATGAGCAGTTCTTC. As protein: CASSLVGSSSYNEQFF. Full variable domain (outside the CDR3, taken from reference TRBV7-9 and TRBJ2-1): DTGVSQNPRHKITKRGQNVTFRCDPISEHNRLYWYRQTLGQGPEFLTYFQNEAQLEKSRLLSDRFSAERPKGSFSTLEIQRTEQGDSAMYLCASSLVGSSSYNEQFFGPGTRLTVL.

The chain couples TRBV14 to TRBJ2-7; TRBD1 aligns across 8 bases. The V gene's germline CDR1 is SGHDN and CDR2 FVKESK. Trimming took 5 bases from V and 5 from J; bases not matched to a gene: 2. The CDR3 totals 12 residues. The CDR3 reads CASSYRGNEQYF. The CDR3 DNA reads as TGTGCCAGCAGCTACAGGGGGAACGAGCAGTACTTC.

The chain couples TRBV5-1 to TRBJ1-6, with 8 bases matching TRBD1. The V and J ends lost 4 bases and 7 bases, in that order; junction bases with no gene match: 1. There are 13 residues in the CDR3. Germline CDR1 and CDR2: SGHRS and YFSETQ. The CDR3 sequence: CASSTGGNSPLHF. In DNA form, the CDR3 reads TGCGCCAGCAGCACAGGGGGAAATTCACCCCTCCACTTT.

This clonotype was seen at least ten times. The chain links TRBV6-1 to TRBJ2-7, with D tentatively TRBD2 (5 bases). Looked up from germline, CDR1 is MNHNS and CDR2 is SASEGT. This CDR3 has 15 residues. V lost 1 base and J 0 bases, leaving 10 bases between the germline ends. The CDR3, as DNA: TGTGCCAGCAGTGAAGATGGAGGTAGCTCCTACGAGCAGTACTTC. Amino acids: CASSEDGGSSYEQYF.

The rearrangement links TRBV2 to TRBJ2-5, with D perhaps being TRBD1 or TRBD2 (5 bases each). There are 13 residues in the CDR3. Per the germline V gene, CDR1 is SNHLY and CDR2 is FYNNEI. V was trimmed by 4 bases and J by 5 bases, leaving 11 bases between them. CDR3 nucleotide sequence: TGTGCCAGCAGTGCGTGGTGGGGGGAGACCCAGTACTTC. Protein: CASSAWWGETQYF.

This clonotype was counted only a few times. One end of the junction is discordant with germline, which a read error may explain. The gene calls are TRBV12-3 or TRBV12-4 and TRBJ2-1; 7 bases match TRBD2. The CDR3 extends over 14 amino acids. This CDR3 reads CASSFLAEPNEQLF. CDR3 DNA: TGTGCCAGCAGTTTTCTAGCGGAACCTAATGAGCAGCTCTTC.

This clonotype was seen ten or more times. The gene calls are TRBV6-5 and TRBJ2-5, with 8 bases that match TRBD1. Germline lookup yields CDR1 MNHEY and CDR2 SVGAGI. CDR3 length: 14 residues. V lost 6 bases to trimming and J lost 4 bases; unmatched junction nucleotides: 7. The CDR3 nucleotides are TGTGCCAGCAGCGGACAGGGTTCGCGAGAGACCCAGTACTTC. Its protein product is CASSGQGSRETQYF.